The entry below describes one T cell receptor (beta chain). The antigen is undetermined. This entry is derived from a study of CD8 T cells in Susac syndrome. Study-level points and caveats: The study recognized that its TCR sequencing and HLA analysis covered a relatively small number of individuals.

RNA was extracted with the RNeasy kit, and a quantity of about 0.45 to 1 ug was reverse transcribed using random hexamers. TCRdb reprocessed the immunoSEQ multiplex PCR reads with MiXCR, giving one entry per CDR3 protein. The sample lists around 160,000 distinct CDR3 sequences, over 85% occurring once. Germline V gene lookup returns CDR1 KGHDR and CDR2 SFDVKD. The length of the CDR3 is 16 residues. Germline trimming cut 2 bases from V and 0 bases from J; bases unmatched to any gene: 4. Sequencing was performed on CD4+ T cells from PBMCs. The receptor was isolated from a human donor in good health. This sequence joins TRBV24-1 and TRBJ2-3; 7 bases line up with TRBD2. The CDR3 DNA sequence: TGTGCCACCAGTGATTGGAGCGGGGTTAGCACAGATACGCAGTATTTT. The encoded protein is CATSDWSGVSTDTQYF.